A single sample gave rise to the 3 T cell receptor beta chains below, sequenced in a study of cytomegalovirus exposure and HLA in healthy donors. TCRdb's copy holds only in-frame clones and misses some; the assay was immunoSEQ multiplex PCR. The sample includes 150,000 to 200,000 clones, about 82% of them seen just once. Source material: PBMCs. Receptors were obtained from a young woman in good health and CMV-seronegative.

The chain joins TRBV6-6 to TRBJ1-5; D gene unclear. CDR3 length equals 13 residues. The germline CDR1 and CDR2 sequences are MNHNY and SVGAGI (reference sequence). V was cut by 4 bases and J by 0 bases, with 4 bases left in between. Here the CDR3 reads CASSSFSNQPQHF. The CDR3, as DNA: TGTGCCAGCAGTTCGTTTAGCAATCAGCCCCAGCATTTT.

The chain combines TRBV9 with TRBJ1-4; the D gene is possibly TRBD1 (6 bases). The CDR3 runs to 16 residues. V was pared by 3 bases and J by 4 bases, with 16 bases between. Germline V lookup: CDR1 SGDLS, CDR2 YYNGEE. The CDR3: CASSAGQSQFNEKLFF. DNA for the CDR3: TGTGCCAGCAGCGCCGGACAGTCCCAATTTAATGAAAAACTGTTTTTT.

This clone occurred once. This chain links TRBV2 with TRBJ2-7; TRBD1 aligns across 9 bases. From germline, CDR1 is SNHLY and CDR2 FYNNEI. CDR3 length: 14 residues. With V trimmed by 5 bases and J by 3 bases, 5 bases remained unmatched. The CDR3 loop reads CASSLDRGHYEQYF. CDR3 nucleotide sequence: TGTGCCAGCAGTCTGGACAGGGGCCACTACGAGCAGTACTTC.